What follows are 12 T cell receptor beta chains derived from one specimen sequenced in a study of beta chain features in type 1 diabetes. Expressed TCRB transcripts were sequenced because the entire RNA isolate underwent reverse transcription. Data came from immunoSEQ multiplex PCR; TCRdb stores just in-frame clones and leaves some out. Of 150,000 or so clones detected, roughly a tenth appear once; the ten largest clones hold around 0.7%. Sample: central memory CD4+ T cells from blood. All receptors come from a man in his late teens or twenties in good health.

The chain recombines TRBV4-3 with TRBJ2-1; D not resolved. With 1 base removed from V and 2 bases from J, the gap between germline ends came to 9 bases. CDR3 length: 15 amino acids. Germline CDR1 and CDR2: LGHNA and YSLEER. CDR3 nucleotides: TGCGCCAGCAGCCAAGTCGTGCACACCTACAATGAGCAGTTCTTC. Protein sequence: CASSQVVHTYNEQFF.

This sequence joins TRBV6-1 and TRBJ2-3; weak D call: TRBD1 (6 bases). Trimming took off 7 bases at V and 2 bases at J, with 13 bases between the two ends. CDR1 and CDR2 from the germline V gene are MNHNS and SASEGT. The CDR3 length is 14 residues. CDR3 sequence: CASKLTGYTDTQYF. For the CDR3, the DNA is TGTGCCAGCAAGTTGACAGGCTACACAGATACGCAGTATTTT.

V is TRBV18 and J is TRBJ1-5, with D possibly matching TRBD1 (5 bases). The CDR3 runs 15 residues. V gave up 3 bases and J gave up 3 bases, with 12 bases separating them. Germline V gene data show CDR1 as KGHSH and CDR2 as LQKENI. DNA for the CDR3: TGTGCCAGCTCACCCGAACAGGCCAACAATCAGCCCCAGCATTTT. It codes for CASSPEQANNQPQHF.

The chain links TRBV18 to TRBJ1-5; 8 bases align to TRBD1. The ends lost 6 bases at V and 6 bases at J; junction bases unmatched: 13. The CDR3 extends over 16 amino acids. Germline CDR1 reads KGHSH; CDR2 reads LQKENI. For the CDR3, the DNA is TGTGCCAGCTCGCCGCAGGGGGCAGGGATCGGTCAGCCCCAGCATTTT. It yields the protein CASSPQGAGIGQPQHF.

This clone was picked up a small number of times. J is TRBJ2-2 and V is TRBV5-1; D gene uncertain. CDR1 and CDR2 (germline): SGHRS, YFSETQ. There are 15 residues in the CDR3. V was shortened by 4 bases and J by 4 bases, with 14 bases between the two germline ends. The chain's CDR3 is CASSQAASGTGELFF. The CDR3 DNA is TGCGCCAGCAGCCAGGCTGCTTCTGGCACCGGGGAGCTGTTTTTT.

The chain couples TRBV11-2 to TRBJ2-1; 11 bases agree with TRBD1. The CDR3 loop spans 14 amino acids. Trimming cost V 1 base and J 8 bases; bases outside gene matches: 1. Germline loops: CDR1 SGHAT, CDR2 FQNNGV. CDR3: CASSLGTGGDEQFF. CDR3 DNA sequence: TGTGCCAGCAGCTTAGGGACAGGGGGCGATGAGCAGTTCTTC.

The chain combines TRBV4-2 with TRBJ1-5; D gene ambiguous. This CDR3 spans 18 amino acids. Trimming removed 4 bases at V and 0 bases at J, with 19 bases between. Per the germline V gene, CDR1 is LGHNA and CDR2 is YNFKEQ. The CDR3 loop reads CASSPRGEAAYSNQPQHF. The CDR3, as DNA: TGTGCCAGCAGCCCAAGAGGAGAGGCAGCTTATAGCAATCAGCCCCAGCATTTT.

The CDR3 is CASSLGSYRGPQPQHF. The CDR3 nucleotides are TGTGCCAGCAGCTTAGGGTCGTACAGGGGGCCTCAGCCCCAGCATTTT. The chain employs TRBV7-8 and TRBJ1-5, with 9 positions matching TRBD1. V trimming: 1 base; J trimming: 6 bases; junction bases outside the gene matches: 7. The CDR3 is made up of 16 amino acids. From germline, CDR1 is SGHVS and CDR2 FQNEAQ.

This CDR3 is CASSLTGAGANVLTF. The CDR3 DNA reads TGTGCCAGCAGTTTAACAGGGGCTGGGGCCAACGTCCTGACTTTC. The chain combines TRBV6-5 with TRBJ2-6; 7 bases map to TRBD1. Germline CDR1 and CDR2: MNHEY and SVGAGI. This CDR3 region has 15 residues. J gave up 2 bases and V 4 bases, and 2 bases lay outside the gene matches.

The chain uses TRBV7-8 and TRBJ2-7; D not resolved. Germline V CDR1 and CDR2: SGHVS, FQNEAQ. Trimming took 3 bases from V and 1 from J, leaving 13 bases between them. There are 15 residues in the CDR3. CDR3 in amino acids: CASSLSRVESYEQYF. Here the CDR3 DNA reads TGTGCCAGCAGCTTGTCCCGGGTCGAATCCTACGAGCAGTACTTC.

The chain recombines TRBV5-3 with TRBJ1-2; the match to TRBD1 covers 7 bases. TRBV5-3 is treated as an ORF (open reading frame) with a function not yet certain. With 6 bases clipped from V and 0 bases from J, the junction kept 8 bases outside the gene matches. The CDR3 is 15 amino acids. The CDR3 coding sequence is TGTGCCAGAACCCTCCAGGGGGAATCTAACTATGGCTACACCTTC. Amino acids: CARTLQGESNYGYTF.

The chain links TRBV6-1 to TRBJ2-5, with D maybe TRBD2 (5 bases). Matching the DNA end better, TRBJ2-7 makes the J call doubtful. Germline assignment: CDR1 MNHNS and CDR2 SASEGT. This CDR3 contains 13 residues. This CDR3 is CASSEVEGYEQYF. The CDR3 region has the DNA TGTGCCAGCAGTGAAGTCGAGGGATACGAGCAGTACTTC.